One and the same sample provided the 5 T cell receptor beta chains below, sequenced in a study of a mutant IDH1 vaccine in newly diagnosed glioma. For these receptors, no antigen is known. Time point described: week 35, safety follow-up. Mutant IDH1 20-mer peptide, at 300 ug, made up each vaccine dose, with topical imiquimod. This table comes from immunoSEQ multiplex PCR, and its TCRdb copy is limited to in-frame clones, with some not included. The data contain 53,000 or so clones, approximately 80% of them singletons. The starting material was PBMCs, obtained from a glioma patient whose treatment included an IDH1 peptide vaccine. These receptors all come from a man between 35 and 55 years old with glioma.

The chain recombines TRBV2 with TRBJ2-5; D could derive from TRBD1 or TRBD2 (5 bases each). Trimming cost V 4 bases and J 4 bases, with 7 bases left between them. Germline V gene lookup returns CDR1 SNHLY and CDR2 FYNNEI. The CDR3 contains 12 residues. The CDR3 region is CASSGGTETQYF. The CDR3 region has the DNA TGTGCCAGCAGTGGGGGGACAGAGACCCAGTACTTC.

The chain recombines TRBV4-1 with TRBJ2-3; D is possibly TRBD2 (6 bases). The CDR3 runs 16 residues. V shed 1 base and J shed 1 base, with 12 bases lying between them. CDR1 MGHRA and CDR2 YSYEKL come from the germline V gene. The CDR3 sequence: CASSQALASGTDTQYF. The DNA of the CDR3 is TGCGCCAGCAGCCAAGCTCTAGCGTCCGGCACAGATACGCAGTATTTT.

The chain has TRBV7-9 and TRBJ1-4, with D unresolved. The V end was cut by 7 bases, the J end by 8 bases, with 14 bases between. CDR1 is SEHNR and CDR2 is FQNEAQ in the germline V gene (reference sequence). CDR3 length: 13 amino acids. As DNA, the CDR3 is TGTGCCAGCACCCGGGCGTCGGAAGAAAAACTGTTTTTT. It encodes CASTRASEEKLFF.

This clone has just a few counts. The chain carries TRBV7-2 and TRBJ2-7; D possibly corresponds to TRBD1 (5 bases). This CDR3 has 14 residues. V was pared by 2 bases and J by 0 bases, with 8 bases between. Germline-derived CDR1 and CDR2 are SGHTA and FQGNSA. For the CDR3, the DNA is TGTGCCAGCAGCTTATCAGGGTTCTCCTACGAGCAGTACTTC. Translating it yields CASSLSGFSYEQYF.

The gene calls are TRBV11-2 and TRBJ1-1, with 7 positions matching TRBD1. The CDR3 runs 14 residues. The V segment lost 5 bases and the J segment 7 bases; nucleotides outside the gene matches: 10. Germline CDR1 SGHAT, CDR2 FQNNGV. The CDR3 sequence: CASSHRQGADEAFF. CDR3 bases: TGTGCCAGCAGCCACCGACAGGGTGCTGATGAAGCTTTCTTT.